Presented here are 3 T cell receptor beta chains from one specimen sequenced in a study of shared clonotypes between healthy human individuals. Clones were read by immunoSEQ multiplex PCR, and TCRdb kept only the in-frame ones, dropping some. The sample lists around 500,000 clones; 79% were seen once. The material sequenced was PBMCs. These receptors were collected from a woman aged 40 to 49 in good health. Some clones in this sample may be carry-over from other donors' samples.

This clone was observed a few times. V and J are TRBV28 and TRBJ1-2; D possibly corresponds to TRBD1 (5 bases). This CDR3 has 14 residues. The germline gives CDR1 MDHEN, CDR2 SYDVKM. The V and J ends lost 6 bases and 8 bases respectively, with 19 bases between them. The CDR3 here is CASSRGVGGRGYTF. The CDR3 DNA is TGTGCCAGCAGCCGTGGGGTGGGGGGACGAGGCTACACCTTC.

Turning to this clone: An end of the junction does not agree with germline; a read error may underlie this. This sample includes further DNA sequences coding for the same CDR3. This chain connects TRBV28 to TRBJ2-1, with 9 positions matching TRBD1. The CDR3 spans 12 residues. The V gene's germline CDR1 is MDHEN and CDR2 SYDVKM. This chain's CDR3 is CASTGGTGRQFF. The CDR3 nucleotides are TGCGCCAGCACCGGGGGGACAGGGAGGCAGTTCTTC.

The V call is TRBV19, the J call TRBJ2-1, with 7 bases fitting TRBD2. Germline V gene data show CDR1 as LNHDA and CDR2 as SQIVND (reference sequence). The CDR3 is 17 residues long. Germline trimming cut 5 bases from V and 4 bases from J; bases unmatched to any gene: 14. CDR3 nucleotide sequence: TGTGCCAGTAGTCCTTTTATAGCGGCTAGCGGATACAATGAGCAGTTCTTC. This sequence encodes CASSPFIAASGYNEQFF.